The next 10 T cell receptor beta chains were all read from a single sample in a study of response to subunit inactivated influenza vaccine. One entry per CDR3 protein, called by TCRdb with MiXCR from the RT-PCR reads. Of some 640,000 distinct CDR3 sequences listed, approximately 13% are singletons. The sample consisted of PBMCs from blood, taken 14 days before vaccination. The receptors stem from a man aged 50 to 60 who received an inactivated influenza vaccine.

This clonotype was counted a few times. This chain uses TRBV6-1 with TRBJ2-2, with 8 bases matching TRBD1. V trimming: 2 bases; J trimming: 7 bases; junction bases outside the gene matches: 9. Per germline, CDR1 MNHNS and CDR2 SASEGT. This CDR3 comprises 16 residues. In nucleotides, the CDR3 is TGTGCCAGCAGTGAACGGCAGGGGGCCGGAATCGGGGAGCTGTTTTTT. This codes for CASSERQGAGIGELFF.

As for this clonotype: This may stem from a read error, because a much larger clone lies one nucleotide away. V gene TRBV11-2 combines with J gene TRBJ2-7; D might be TRBD1 or TRBD2, each matching 6 bases. Trimming stripped 5 bases from V and 2 bases from J, with 10 bases between. Germline V gene lookup returns CDR1 SGHAT and CDR2 FQNNGV. The CDR3 covers 13 residues. In nucleotides, the CDR3 is TGTGCCAGCAGCGCGGGACATGCCTACGAGCAGTACTTC. Protein: CASSAGHAYEQYF. The full variable domain, in which reference TRBV11-2 and TRBJ2-7 provide the parts outside the CDR3, is EAGVAQSPRYKIIEKRQSVAFWCNPISGHATLYWYQQILGQGPKLLIQFQNNGVVDDSQLPKDRFSAERLKGVDSTLKIQPAKLEDSAVYLCASSAGHAYEQYFGPGTRLTVT.

This clonotype was recorded many times. The rearrangement uses TRBV7-2 and TRBJ1-1, with no clear D. There are 14 residues in the CDR3. Germline CDR1 and CDR2: SGHTA and FQGNSA. Trimming removed 5 bases from V and 1 base from J, with 11 bases in between. The CDR3 DNA follows: TGTGCCAGCAGCATTTCCCGACAGAACACTGAAGCTTTCTTT. Amino acid sequence: CASSISRQNTEAFF.

The sample holds a few counts of this clonotype. The chain carries TRBV12-3 or TRBV12-4 and TRBJ1-1; 7 nucleotides align to TRBD1. This CDR3 has 16 residues. Germline trimming cut 10 bases from V and 0 bases from J; bases unmatched to any gene: 14. The DNA of the CDR3 is TGTGCCACCTCTTGGGCGCAGGGGACAGTGAACACTGAAGCTTTCTTT. Protein: CATSWAQGTVNTEAFF.

This clonotype was detected only a few times. The chain employs TRBV4-2 and TRBJ2-1, with unresolved D. This CDR3 comprises 17 residues. V was clipped by 0 bases and J by 0 bases, with 12 bases between them. Germline V gene data show CDR1 as LGHNA and CDR2 as YNFKEQ. CDR3 in DNA: TGTGCCAGCAGCCAAGATGGCGGTACCAGCTCCTACAATGAGCAGTTCTTC. Translated, it gives CASSQDGGTSSYNEQFF.

This clonotype turned up a few times. The chain carries TRBV6-1 and TRBJ2-3, with unresolved D. Trimming took 7 bases from V and 3 from J, leaving 14 bases between them. From germline, CDR1 is MNHNS and CDR2 SASEGT. CDR3 length: 14 residues. The CDR3 sequence: CASTIASRTDTQYF. The CDR3 nucleotides read TGTGCCAGCACAATTGCCAGTCGTACAGATACGCAGTATTTT.

This clonotype was seen ten or more times. V is TRBV5-1 and J is TRBJ2-5; 7 bases agree with TRBD1. V lost 4 bases and J lost 0; bases outside the gene matches: 6. This CDR3 has 15 amino acids. Per the germline V gene, CDR1 is SGHRS and CDR2 is YFSETQ. The CDR3 coding sequence is TGCGCCAGCAGCCGGGGACAGATGTACCAAGAGACCCAGTACTTC. It codes for CASSRGQMYQETQYF.

The rearrangement uses TRBV4-1 and TRBJ1-5; 7 bases line up with TRBD1. The CDR3 totals 14 residues. V lost 5 bases to trimming and J lost 4 bases; unmatched junction nucleotides: 5. Germline V gives CDR1 MGHRA, CDR2 YSYEKL. For the CDR3, the DNA is TGCGCCAGCAGCACAGGGGTCAGGAATCAGCCCCAGCATTTT. It is translated as CASSTGVRNQPQHF.

This clonotype was seen more than once but under ten times. The J gene is TRBJ2-7, the V gene TRBV12-3 or TRBV12-4; no clear D. This CDR3 is 12 amino acids long. The V and J ends lost 2 bases and 5 bases respectively, with 7 bases between them. The CDR3 loop reads CASSLQINEQYF. DNA for the CDR3: TGTGCCAGCAGTTTACAGATAAACGAGCAGTACTTC.

This clonotype was seen a handful of times. This rearrangement joins TRBV7-3 to TRBJ2-1; perhaps TRBD2 as D (5 bases). The germline gives CDR1 SGHTA, CDR2 FQGTGA. Trimming cost V 5 bases and J 10 bases, with 18 bases left between them. CDR3 length: 14 amino acids. The CDR3 nucleotides read TGTGCCAGCAGCCTAGGCCATGAGGGTCAAGAGCAGTTCTTC. Translating gives CASSLGHEGQEQFF.